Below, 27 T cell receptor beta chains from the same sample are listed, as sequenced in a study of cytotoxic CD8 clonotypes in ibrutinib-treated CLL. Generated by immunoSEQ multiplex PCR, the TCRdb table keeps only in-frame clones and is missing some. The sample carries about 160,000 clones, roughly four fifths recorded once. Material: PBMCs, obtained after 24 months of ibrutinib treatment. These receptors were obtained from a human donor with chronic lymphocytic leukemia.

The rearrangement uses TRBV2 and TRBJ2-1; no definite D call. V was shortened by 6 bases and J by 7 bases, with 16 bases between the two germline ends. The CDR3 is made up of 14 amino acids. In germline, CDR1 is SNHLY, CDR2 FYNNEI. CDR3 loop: CASSVPASENEQFF. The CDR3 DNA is TGTGCCAGCAGCGTGCCGGCCAGCGAGAATGAGCAGTTCTTC.

Here the CDR3 reads CASSQERGRNNEQFF. In DNA form, the CDR3 reads TGCGCCAGCAGCCAAGAGAGGGGGAGGAACAATGAGCAGTTCTTC. V and J are TRBV4-3 and TRBJ2-1; D tentatively fits TRBD1 or TRBD2 (6 bases each). Trimming cost V 0 bases and J 5 bases, with 11 bases left between them. The CDR3 is 15 residues long. Per germline, CDR1 LGHNA and CDR2 YSLEER.

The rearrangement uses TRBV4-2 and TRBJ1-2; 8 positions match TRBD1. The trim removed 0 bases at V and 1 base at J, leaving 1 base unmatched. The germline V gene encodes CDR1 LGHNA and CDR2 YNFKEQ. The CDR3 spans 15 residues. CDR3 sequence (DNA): TGTGCCAGCAGCCAAGATGGGACAGGTAACTATGGCTACACCTTC. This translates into CASSQDGTGNYGYTF.

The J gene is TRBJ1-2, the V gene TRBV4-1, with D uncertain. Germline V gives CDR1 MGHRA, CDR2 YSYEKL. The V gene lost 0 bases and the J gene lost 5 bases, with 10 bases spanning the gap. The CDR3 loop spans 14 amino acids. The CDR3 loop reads CASSQDKRRYGYTF. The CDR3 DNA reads TGCGCCAGCAGCCAAGATAAGCGGCGGTATGGCTACACCTTC.

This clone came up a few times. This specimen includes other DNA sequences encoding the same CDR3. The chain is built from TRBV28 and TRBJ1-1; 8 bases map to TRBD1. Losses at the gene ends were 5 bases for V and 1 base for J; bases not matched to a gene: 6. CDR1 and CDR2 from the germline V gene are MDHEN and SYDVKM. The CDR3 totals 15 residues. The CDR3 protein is CASSLRGQGNTEAFF. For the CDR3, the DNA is TGTGCCAGCAGTCTTCGAGGACAGGGGAACACTGAAGCTTTCTTT.

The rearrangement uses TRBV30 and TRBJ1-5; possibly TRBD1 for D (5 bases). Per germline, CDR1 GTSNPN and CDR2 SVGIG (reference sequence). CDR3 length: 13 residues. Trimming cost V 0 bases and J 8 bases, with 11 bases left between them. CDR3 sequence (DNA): TGTGCCTGGAGTGTAGGACACCGCGAGCCCCAGCATTTT. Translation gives CAWSVGHREPQHF.

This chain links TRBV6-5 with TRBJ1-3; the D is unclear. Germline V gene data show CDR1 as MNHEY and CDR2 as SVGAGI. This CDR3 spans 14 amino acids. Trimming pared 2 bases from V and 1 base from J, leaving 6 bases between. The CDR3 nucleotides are TGTGCCAGCAGTTACGATGGGTCTGGAAACACCATATATTTT. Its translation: CASSYDGSGNTIYF.

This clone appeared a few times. The CDR3 sequence is CASRGQYTGELFF. CDR3 DNA sequence: TGTGCCAGCAGAGGACAGTACACCGGGGAGCTGTTTTTT. The rearrangement joins TRBV6-5 to TRBJ2-2; perhaps TRBD1 as D (6 bases). Germline lookup yields CDR1 MNHEY and CDR2 SVGAGI. There are 13 residues in the CDR3. The V and J ends lost 6 bases and 3 bases respectively, with 8 bases between them.

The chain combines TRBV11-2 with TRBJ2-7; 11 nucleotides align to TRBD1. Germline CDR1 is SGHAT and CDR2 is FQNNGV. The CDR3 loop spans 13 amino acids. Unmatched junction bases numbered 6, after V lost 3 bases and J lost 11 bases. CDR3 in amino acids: CASSLSGQGAKYF. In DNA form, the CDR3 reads TGTGCCAGCAGCTTGTCTGGACAGGGGGCTAAGTACTTC.

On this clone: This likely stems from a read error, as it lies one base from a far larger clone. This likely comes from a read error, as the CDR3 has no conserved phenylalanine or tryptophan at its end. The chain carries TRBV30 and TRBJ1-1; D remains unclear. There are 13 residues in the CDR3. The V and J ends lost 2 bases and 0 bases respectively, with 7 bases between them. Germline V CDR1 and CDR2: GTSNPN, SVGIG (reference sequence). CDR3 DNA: TGTGCCTGGAGTATCGCGTTGAACACTGAAGCTTTCCTT. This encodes CAWSIALNTEAFL.

This chain's CDR3 is CASSSTGFGDQPQHF. The CDR3 nucleotides are TGTGCCAGCAGCTCGACAGGGTTTGGGGATCAGCCCCAGCATTTT. The rearrangement joins TRBV11-2 to TRBJ1-5; 7 positions agree with TRBD1. The CDR3 has 15 residues. Unmatched junction bases numbered 8, after V lost 4 bases and J lost 5 bases. Germline V gene sequence: CDR1 SGHAT, CDR2 FQNNGV.

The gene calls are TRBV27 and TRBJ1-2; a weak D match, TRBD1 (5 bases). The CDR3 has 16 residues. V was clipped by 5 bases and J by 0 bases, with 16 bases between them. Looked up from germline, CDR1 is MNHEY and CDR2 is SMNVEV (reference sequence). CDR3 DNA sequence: TGTGCCAGCAGTAGGAGGGACTGGGGAGCTAACTATGGCTACACCTTC. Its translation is CASSRRDWGANYGYTF.

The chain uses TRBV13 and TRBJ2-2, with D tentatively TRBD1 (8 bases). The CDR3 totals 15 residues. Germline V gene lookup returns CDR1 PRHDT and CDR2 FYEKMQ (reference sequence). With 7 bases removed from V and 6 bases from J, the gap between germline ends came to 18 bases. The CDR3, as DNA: TGTGCCAGCACCTACGTCACAGGGGGGGCCGGGGAGCTGTTTTTT. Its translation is CASTYVTGGAGELFF.

The DNA of the CDR3 is TGTGCCAGCAGTTACTCTGGACACTTGAACACTGAAGCTTTCTTT. Amino acids: CASSYSGHLNTEAFF. The chain links TRBV6-5 to TRBJ1-1; a weak D match, TRBD1 (5 bases). V lost 0 bases, J lost 0 bases, and 8 bases lay in between. The CDR3 is made up of 15 amino acids. Germline CDR1 MNHEY, CDR2 SVGAGI.

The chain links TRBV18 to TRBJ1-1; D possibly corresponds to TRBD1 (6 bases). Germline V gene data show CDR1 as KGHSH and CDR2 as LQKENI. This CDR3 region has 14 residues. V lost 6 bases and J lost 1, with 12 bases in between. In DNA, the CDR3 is TGTGCCAGCTCGCAGCAGGGGAGGAACACTGAAGCTTTCTTT. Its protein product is CASSQQGRNTEAFF.

CDR3 in DNA: TGTGCCAGCAGTGAACGACAGGGGAACACTGAAGCTTTCTTT. Translating it yields CASSERQGNTEAFF. The chain recombines TRBV2 with TRBJ1-1; the match to TRBD1 covers 7 bases. This CDR3 is 14 amino acids long. The V segment lost 2 bases and the J segment 1 base; nucleotides outside the gene matches: 1. Germline V gives CDR1 SNHLY, CDR2 FYNNEI.

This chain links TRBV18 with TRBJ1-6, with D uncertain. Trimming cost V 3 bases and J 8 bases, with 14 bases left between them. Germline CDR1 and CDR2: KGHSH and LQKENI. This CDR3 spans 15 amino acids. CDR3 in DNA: TGTGCCAGCTCACCTGATGGACGGAAAGATTCACCCCTCCACTTT. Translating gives CASSPDGRKDSPLHF.

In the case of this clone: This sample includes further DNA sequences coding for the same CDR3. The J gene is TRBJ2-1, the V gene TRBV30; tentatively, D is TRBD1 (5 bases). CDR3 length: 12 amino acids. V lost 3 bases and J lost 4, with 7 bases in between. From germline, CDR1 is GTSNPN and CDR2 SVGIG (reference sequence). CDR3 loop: CAWSPGYNEQFF. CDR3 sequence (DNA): TGTGCCTGGAGCCCAGGGTACAATGAGCAGTTCTTC. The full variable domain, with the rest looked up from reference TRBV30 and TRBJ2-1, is SQTIHQWPATLVQPVGSPLSLECTVEGTSNPNLYWYRQAAGRGLQLLFYSVGIGQISSEVPQNLSASRPQDRQFILSSKKLLLSDSGFYLCAWSPGYNEQFFGPGTRLTVL.

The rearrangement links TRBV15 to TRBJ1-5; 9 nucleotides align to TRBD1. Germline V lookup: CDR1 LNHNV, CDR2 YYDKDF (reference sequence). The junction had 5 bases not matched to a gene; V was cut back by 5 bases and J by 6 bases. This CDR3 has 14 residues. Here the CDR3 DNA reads TGTGCCACCAGCCCCGGGACAGGGCCTCAGCCCCAGCATTTT. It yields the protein CATSPGTGPQPQHF.

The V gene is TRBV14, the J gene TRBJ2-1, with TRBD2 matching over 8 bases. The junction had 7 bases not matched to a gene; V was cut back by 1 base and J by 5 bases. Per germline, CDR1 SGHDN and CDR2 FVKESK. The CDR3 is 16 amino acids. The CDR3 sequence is CASSQGIAGPDNEQFF. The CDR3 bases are TGTGCCAGCAGCCAAGGGATAGCGGGACCAGACAATGAGCAGTTCTTC.

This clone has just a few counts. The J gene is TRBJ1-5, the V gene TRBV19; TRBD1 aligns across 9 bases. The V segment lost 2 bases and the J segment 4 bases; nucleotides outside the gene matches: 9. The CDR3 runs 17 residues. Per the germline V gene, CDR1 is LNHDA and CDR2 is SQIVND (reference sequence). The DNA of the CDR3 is TGTGCCAGTAGTATATTGACAGGGGGTACGGGAAATCAGCCCCAGCATTTT. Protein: CASSILTGGTGNQPQHF.

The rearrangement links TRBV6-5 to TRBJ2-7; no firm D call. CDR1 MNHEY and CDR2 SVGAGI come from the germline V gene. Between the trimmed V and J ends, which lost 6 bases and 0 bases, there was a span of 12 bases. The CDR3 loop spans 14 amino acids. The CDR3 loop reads CASRPRTGSYEQYF. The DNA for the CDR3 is TGTGCCAGCAGACCTAGGACGGGCTCCTACGAGCAGTACTTC.

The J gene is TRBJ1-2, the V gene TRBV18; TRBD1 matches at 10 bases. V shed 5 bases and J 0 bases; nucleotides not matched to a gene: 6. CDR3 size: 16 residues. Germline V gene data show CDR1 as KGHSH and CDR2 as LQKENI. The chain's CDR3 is CASSFGTGETNYGYTF. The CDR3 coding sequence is TGTGCCAGCTCATTCGGGACAGGGGAAACTAACTATGGCTACACCTTC. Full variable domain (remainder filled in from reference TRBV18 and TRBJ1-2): NAGVMQNPRHLVRRRGQEARLRCSPMKGHSHVYWYRQLPEEGLKFMVYLQKENIIDESGMPKERFSAEFPKEGPSILRIQQVVRGDSAAYFCASSFGTGETNYGYTFGSGTRLTVV.

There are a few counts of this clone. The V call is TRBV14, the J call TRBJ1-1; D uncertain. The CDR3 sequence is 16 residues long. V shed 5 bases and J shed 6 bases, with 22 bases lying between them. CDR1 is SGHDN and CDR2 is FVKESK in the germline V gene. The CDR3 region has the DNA TGTGCCAGCAGCAATCAAAATATGAGGGTTACACCTGAAGCTTTCTTT. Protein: CASSNQNMRVTPEAFF.

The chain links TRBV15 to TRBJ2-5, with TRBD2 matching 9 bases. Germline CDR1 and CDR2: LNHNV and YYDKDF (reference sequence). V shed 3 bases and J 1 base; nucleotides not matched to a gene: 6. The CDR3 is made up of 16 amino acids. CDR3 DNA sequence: TGTGCCACCAGCAGTGGTATGACTAGCGGCCAAGAGACCCAGTACTTC. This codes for CATSSGMTSGQETQYF.

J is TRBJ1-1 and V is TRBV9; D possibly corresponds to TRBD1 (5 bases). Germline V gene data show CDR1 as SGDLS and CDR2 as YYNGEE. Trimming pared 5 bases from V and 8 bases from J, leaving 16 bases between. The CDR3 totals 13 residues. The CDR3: CASSPDRYREAFF. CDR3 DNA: TGTGCCAGCAGTCCGGACCGTTACAGGGAAGCTTTCTTT. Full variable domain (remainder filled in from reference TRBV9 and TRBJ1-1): DSGVTQTPKHLITATGQRVTLRCSPRSGDLSVYWYQQSLDQGLQFLIQYYNGEERAKGNILERFSAQQFPDLHSELNLSSLELGDSALYFCASSPDRYREAFFGQGTRLTVV.

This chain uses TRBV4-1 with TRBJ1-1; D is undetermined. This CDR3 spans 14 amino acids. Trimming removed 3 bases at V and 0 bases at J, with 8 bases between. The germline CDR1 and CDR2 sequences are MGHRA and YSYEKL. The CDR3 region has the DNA TGCGCCAGCAGCCATGGGGATTTGAACACTGAAGCTTTCTTT. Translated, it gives CASSHGDLNTEAFF.